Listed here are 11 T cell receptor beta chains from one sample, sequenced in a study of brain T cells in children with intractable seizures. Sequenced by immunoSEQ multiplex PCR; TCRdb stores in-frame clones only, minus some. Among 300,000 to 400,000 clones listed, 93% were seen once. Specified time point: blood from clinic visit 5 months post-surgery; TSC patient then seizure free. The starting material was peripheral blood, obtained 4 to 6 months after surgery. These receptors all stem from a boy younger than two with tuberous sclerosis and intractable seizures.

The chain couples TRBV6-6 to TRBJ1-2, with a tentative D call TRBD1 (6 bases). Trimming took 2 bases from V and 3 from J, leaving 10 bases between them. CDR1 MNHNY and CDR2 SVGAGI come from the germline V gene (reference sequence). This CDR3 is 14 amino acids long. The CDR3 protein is CASSYRGPDYGYTF. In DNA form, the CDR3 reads TGTGCCAGCAGTTACCGGGGGCCCGACTATGGCTACACCTTC.

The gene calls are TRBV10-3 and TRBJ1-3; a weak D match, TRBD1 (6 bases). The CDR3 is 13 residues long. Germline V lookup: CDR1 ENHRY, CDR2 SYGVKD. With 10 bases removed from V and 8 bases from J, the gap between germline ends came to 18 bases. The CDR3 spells CATGDGIGDTIYF. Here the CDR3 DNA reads TGTGCCACAGGGGATGGGATAGGAGACACCATATATTTT.

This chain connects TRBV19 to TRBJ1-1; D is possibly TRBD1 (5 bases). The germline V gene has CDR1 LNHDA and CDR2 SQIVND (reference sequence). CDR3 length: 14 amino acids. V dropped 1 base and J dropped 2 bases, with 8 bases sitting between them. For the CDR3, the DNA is TGTGCCAGTAGTATAGCGGGACTAAACACTGAAGCTTTCTTT. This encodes CASSIAGLNTEAFF.

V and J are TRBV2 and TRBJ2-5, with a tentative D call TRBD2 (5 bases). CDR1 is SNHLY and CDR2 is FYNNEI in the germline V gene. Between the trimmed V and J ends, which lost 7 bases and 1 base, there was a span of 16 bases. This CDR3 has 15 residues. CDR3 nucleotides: TGTGCCAGCACTGATGTGAGGGTCAGCCAAGAGACCCAGTACTTC. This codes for CASTDVRVSQETQYF.

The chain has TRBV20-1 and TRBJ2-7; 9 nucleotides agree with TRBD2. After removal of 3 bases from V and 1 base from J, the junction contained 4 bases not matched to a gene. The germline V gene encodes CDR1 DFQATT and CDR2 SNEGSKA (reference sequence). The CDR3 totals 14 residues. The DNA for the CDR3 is TGCAGTGCTAGTATTCTAGCGGGATCCTACGAGCAGTACTTC. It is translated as CSASILAGSYEQYF.

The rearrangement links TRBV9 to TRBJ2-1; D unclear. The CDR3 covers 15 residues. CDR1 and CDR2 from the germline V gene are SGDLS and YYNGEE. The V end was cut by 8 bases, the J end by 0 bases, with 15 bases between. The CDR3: CASAPLKRSYNEQFF. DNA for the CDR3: TGTGCCAGTGCCCCCCTAAAGCGCTCCTACAATGAGCAGTTCTTC.

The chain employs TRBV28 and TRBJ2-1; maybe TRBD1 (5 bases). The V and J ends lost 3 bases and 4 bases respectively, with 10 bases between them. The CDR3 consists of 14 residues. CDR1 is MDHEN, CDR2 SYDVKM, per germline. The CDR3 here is CASSLTARYNEQFF. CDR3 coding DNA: TGTGCCAGCAGTTTGACAGCAAGATACAATGAGCAGTTCTTC.

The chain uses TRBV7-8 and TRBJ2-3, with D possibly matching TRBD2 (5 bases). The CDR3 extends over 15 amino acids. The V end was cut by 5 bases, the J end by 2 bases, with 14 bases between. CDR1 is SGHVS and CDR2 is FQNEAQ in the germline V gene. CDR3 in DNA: TGTGCCAGCAGCCATAAGGGAGTCTACACAGATACGCAGTATTTT. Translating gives CASSHKGVYTDTQYF.

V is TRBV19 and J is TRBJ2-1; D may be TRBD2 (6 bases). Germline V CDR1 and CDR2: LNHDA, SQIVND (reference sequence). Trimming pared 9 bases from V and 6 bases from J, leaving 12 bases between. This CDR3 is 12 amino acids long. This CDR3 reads CASRGTSNEQFF. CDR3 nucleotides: TGTGCCAGCCGGGGGACCTCCAATGAGCAGTTCTTC. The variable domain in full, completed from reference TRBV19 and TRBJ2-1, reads DGGITQSPKYLFRKEGQNVTLSCEQNLNHDAMYWYRQDPGQGLRLIYYSQIVNDFQKGDIAEGYSVSREKKESFPLTVTSAQKNPTAFYLCASRGTSNEQFFGPGTRLTVL.

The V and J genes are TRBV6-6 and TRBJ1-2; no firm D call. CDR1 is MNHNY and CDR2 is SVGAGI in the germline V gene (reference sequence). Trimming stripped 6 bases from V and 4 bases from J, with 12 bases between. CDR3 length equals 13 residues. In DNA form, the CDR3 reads TGTGCCAGCAGGGGTCCGGATCCCTATGGCTACACCTTC. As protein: CASRGPDPYGYTF.

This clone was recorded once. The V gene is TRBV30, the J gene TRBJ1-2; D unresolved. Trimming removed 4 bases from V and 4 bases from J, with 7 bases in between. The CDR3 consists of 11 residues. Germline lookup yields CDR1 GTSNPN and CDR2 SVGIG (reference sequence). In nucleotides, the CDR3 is TGTGCCTGGATGGGCTTCTATGGCTACACCTTC. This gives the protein CAWMGFYGYTF.